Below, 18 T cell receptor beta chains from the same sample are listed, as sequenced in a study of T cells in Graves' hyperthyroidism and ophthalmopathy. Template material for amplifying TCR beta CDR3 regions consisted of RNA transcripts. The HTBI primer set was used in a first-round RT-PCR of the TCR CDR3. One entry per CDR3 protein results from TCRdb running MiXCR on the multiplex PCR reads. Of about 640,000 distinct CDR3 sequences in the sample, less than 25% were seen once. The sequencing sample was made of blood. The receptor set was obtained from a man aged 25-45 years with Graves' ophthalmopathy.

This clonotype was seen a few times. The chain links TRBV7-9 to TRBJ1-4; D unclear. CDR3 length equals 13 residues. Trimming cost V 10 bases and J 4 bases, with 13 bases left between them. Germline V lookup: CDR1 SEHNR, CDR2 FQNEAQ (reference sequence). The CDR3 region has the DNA TGTGCCAACCACGACGGCAGTAATGAAAAACTGTTTTTT. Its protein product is CANHDGSNEKLFF.

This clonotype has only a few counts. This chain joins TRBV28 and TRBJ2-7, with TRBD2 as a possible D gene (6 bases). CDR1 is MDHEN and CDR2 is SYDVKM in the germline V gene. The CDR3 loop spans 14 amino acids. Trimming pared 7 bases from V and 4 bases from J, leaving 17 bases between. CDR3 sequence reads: CASTSGGRRYEQYF. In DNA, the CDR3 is TGTGCCAGCACCTCTGGGGGGAGGAGGTACGAGCAGTACTTC.

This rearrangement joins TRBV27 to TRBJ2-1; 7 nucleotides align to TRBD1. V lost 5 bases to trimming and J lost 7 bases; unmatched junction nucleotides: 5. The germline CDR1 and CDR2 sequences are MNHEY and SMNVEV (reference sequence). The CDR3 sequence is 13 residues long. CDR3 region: CASSLGQVNEQFF. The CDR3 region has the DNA TGTGCCAGCAGTCTCGGACAGGTTAATGAGCAGTTCTTC.

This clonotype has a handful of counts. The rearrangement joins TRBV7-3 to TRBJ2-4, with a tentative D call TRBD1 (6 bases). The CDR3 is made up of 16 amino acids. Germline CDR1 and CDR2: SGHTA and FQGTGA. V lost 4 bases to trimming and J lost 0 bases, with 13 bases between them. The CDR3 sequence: CASSSRQALAKNIQYF. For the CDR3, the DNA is TGTGCCAGCAGCTCCCGACAGGCTTTAGCCAAAAACATTCAGTACTTC. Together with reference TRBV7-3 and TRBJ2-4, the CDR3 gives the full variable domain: GAGVSQTPSNKVTEKGKYVELRCDPISGHTALYWYRQSLGQGPEFLIYFQGTGAADDSGLPNDRFFAVRPEGSVSTLKIQRTERGDSAVYLCASSSRQALAKNIQYFGAGTRLSVL.

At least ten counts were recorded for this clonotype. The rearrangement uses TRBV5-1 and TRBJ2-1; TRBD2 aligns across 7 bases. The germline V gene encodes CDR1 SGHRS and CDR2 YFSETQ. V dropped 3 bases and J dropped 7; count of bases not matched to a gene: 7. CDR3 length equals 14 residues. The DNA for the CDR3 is TGCGCCAGCAGCTGGGGAGGGCCGGAGAATGAGCAGTTCTTC. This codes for CASSWGGPENEQFF.

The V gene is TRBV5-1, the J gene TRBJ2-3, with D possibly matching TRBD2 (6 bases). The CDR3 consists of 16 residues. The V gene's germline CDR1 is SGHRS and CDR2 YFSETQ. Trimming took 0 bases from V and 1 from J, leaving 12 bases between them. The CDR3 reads CASSLGAGGGTDTQYF. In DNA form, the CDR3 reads TGCGCCAGCAGCTTGGGCGCGGGCGGGGGCACAGATACGCAGTATTTT.

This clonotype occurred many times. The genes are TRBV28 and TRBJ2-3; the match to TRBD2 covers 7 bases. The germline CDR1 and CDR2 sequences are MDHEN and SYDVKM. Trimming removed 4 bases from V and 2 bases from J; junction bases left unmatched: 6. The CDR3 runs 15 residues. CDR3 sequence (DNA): TGTGCCAGCAGTTCCCCTAGCGGAACCACAGATACGCAGTATTTT. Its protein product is CASSSPSGTTDTQYF. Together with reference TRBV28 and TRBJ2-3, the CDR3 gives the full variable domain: DVKVTQSSRYLVKRTGEKVFLECVQDMDHENMFWYRQDPGLGLRLIYFSYDVKMKEKGDIPEGYSVSREKKERFSLILESASTNQTSMYLCASSSPSGTTDTQYFGPGTRLTVL.

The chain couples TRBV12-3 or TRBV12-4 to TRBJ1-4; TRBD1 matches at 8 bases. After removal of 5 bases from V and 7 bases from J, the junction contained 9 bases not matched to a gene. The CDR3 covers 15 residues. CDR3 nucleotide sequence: TGTGCCAGCAGTGAGGGGGGCGACAGGGGTGAAAAACTGTTTTTT. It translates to CASSEGGDRGEKLFF.

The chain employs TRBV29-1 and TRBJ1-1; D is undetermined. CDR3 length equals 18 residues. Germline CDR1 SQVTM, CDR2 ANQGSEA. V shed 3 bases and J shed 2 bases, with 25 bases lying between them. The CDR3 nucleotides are TGCAGCGTTGATGGAGGGCGAAGGGAGGTCCCGTCCAACACTGAAGCTTTCTTT. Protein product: CSVDGGRREVPSNTEAFF.

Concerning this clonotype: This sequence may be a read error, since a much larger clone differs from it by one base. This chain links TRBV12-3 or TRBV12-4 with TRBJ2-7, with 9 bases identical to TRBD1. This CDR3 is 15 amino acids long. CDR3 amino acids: CASSPRTGAPYGQYF. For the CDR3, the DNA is TGTGCCAGCAGTCCGCGGACAGGGGCGCCCTACGGGCAGTACTTC.

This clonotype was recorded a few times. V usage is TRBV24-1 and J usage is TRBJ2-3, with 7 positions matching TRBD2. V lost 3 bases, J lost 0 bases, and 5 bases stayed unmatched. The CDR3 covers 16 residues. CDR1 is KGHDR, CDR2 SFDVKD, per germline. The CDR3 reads CATSDPWRESTDTQYF. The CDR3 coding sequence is TGTGCCACCAGTGATCCCTGGCGGGAGAGCACAGATACGCAGTATTTT.

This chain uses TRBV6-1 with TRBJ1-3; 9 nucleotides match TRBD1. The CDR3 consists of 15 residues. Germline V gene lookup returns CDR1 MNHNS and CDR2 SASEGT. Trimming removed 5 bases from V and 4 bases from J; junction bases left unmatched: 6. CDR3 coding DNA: TGTGCCAGCAGTTATGGACAGGGGAAGGGAAACACCATATATTTT. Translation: CASSYGQGKGNTIYF.

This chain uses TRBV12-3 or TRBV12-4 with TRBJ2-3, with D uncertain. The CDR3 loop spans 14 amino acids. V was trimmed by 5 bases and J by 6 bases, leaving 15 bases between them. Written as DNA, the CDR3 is TGTGCCAGCAGTCTCGGGCGCTCCGGGGATACGCAGTATTTT. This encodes CASSLGRSGDTQYF.

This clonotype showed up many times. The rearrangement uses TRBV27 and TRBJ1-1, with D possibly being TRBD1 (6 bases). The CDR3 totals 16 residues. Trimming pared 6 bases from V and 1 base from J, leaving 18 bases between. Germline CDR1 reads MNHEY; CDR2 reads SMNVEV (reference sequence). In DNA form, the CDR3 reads TGTGCCAGCAGAGACTTACCAGGGGAACCGAACACTGAAGCTTTCTTT. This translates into CASRDLPGEPNTEAFF.

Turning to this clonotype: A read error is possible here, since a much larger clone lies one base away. The CDR3 bases are TGTGCCAGCAGTGAAGCCCCTCGCTGGGAGCGGTACTTC. It translates to CASSEAPRWERYF. The chain couples TRBV5-8 to TRBJ2-7; a weak D match, TRBD2 (5 bases). This CDR3 is 13 amino acids long. Germline CDR1 reads SGHTS; CDR2 reads YDEGEE.

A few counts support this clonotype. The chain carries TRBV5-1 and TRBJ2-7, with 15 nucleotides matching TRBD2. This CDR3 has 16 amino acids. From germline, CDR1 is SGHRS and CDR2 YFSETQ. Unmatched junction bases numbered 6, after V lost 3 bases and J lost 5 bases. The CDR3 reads CASSSGTSGRKNEQYF. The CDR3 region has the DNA TGCGCCAGCAGCTCCGGGACTAGCGGGAGGAAAAACGAGCAGTACTTC.

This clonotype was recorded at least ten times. The CDR3 bases are TGTGCCAGCAGCGGGACAGGGGTATGGGAGCAGTACTTC. Translation gives CASSGTGVWEQYF. This chain links TRBV2 with TRBJ2-7, with 10 bases lining up with TRBD1. This CDR3 spans 13 amino acids. V trimming: 6 bases; J trimming: 7 bases; junction bases outside the gene matches: 6. Germline values: CDR1 SNHLY, CDR2 FYNNEI.

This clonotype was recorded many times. The CDR3 region is CASSSPDPSYEQYF. The DNA of the CDR3 is TGTGCCAGCAGTTCCCCGGACCCCTCCTACGAGCAGTACTTC. This chain connects TRBV28 to TRBJ2-7; D is uncertain. V dropped 4 bases and J dropped 0 bases, with 10 bases sitting between them. There are 14 residues in the CDR3. Germline V CDR1 and CDR2: MDHEN, SYDVKM.